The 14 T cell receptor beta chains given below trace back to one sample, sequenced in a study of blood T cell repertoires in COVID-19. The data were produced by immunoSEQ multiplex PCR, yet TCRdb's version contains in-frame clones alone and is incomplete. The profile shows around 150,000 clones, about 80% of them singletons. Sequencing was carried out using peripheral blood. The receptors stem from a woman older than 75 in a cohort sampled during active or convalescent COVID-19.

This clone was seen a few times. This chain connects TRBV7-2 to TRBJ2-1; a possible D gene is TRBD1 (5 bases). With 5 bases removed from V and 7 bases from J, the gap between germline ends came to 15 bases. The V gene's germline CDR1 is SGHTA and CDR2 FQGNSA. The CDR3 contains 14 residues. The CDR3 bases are TGTGCCAGCAGCCCACTCCCAAGGGGAAATGAGCAGTTCTTC. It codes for CASSPLPRGNEQFF.

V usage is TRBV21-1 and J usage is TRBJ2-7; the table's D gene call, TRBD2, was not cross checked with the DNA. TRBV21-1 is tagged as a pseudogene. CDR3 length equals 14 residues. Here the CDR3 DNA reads TGTGCCAGCAGCAAGGTCGGGGGGGCGGGCGAGCAGTACTTC. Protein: CASSKVGGAGEQYF.

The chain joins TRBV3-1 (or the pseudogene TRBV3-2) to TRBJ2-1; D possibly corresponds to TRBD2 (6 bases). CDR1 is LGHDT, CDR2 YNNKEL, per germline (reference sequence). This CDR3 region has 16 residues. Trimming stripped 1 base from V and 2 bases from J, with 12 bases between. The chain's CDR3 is CASSQVSSGTYNEQFF. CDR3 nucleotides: TGTGCCAGCAGCCAAGTCAGTAGCGGAACCTACAATGAGCAGTTCTTC.

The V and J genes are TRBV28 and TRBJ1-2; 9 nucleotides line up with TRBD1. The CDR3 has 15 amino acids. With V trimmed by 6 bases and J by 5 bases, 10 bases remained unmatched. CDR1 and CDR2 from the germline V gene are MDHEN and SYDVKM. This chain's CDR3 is CASRDNRGRRYGYTF. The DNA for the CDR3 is TGTGCCAGCAGAGACAACAGGGGGCGACGGTATGGCTACACCTTC.

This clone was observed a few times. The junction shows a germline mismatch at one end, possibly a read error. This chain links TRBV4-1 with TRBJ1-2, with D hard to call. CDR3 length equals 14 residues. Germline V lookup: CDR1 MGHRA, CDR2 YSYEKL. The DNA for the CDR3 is TGCGCCAGCAGGCAAGCGGGGTCGAACTATGGCTACACCTTC. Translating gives CASRQAGSNYGYTF.

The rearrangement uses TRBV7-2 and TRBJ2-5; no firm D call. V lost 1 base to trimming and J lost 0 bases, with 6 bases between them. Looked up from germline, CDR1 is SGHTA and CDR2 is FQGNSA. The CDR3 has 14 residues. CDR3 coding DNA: TGTGCCAGCAGCTTAGGTCCTTACCAAGAGACCCAGTACTTC. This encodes CASSLGPYQETQYF.

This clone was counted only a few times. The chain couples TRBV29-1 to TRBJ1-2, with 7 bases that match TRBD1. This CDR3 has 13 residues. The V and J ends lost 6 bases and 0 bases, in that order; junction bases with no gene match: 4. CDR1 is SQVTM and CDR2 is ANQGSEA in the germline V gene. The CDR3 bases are TGCAGCGTCAGACAGGGAACTAACTATGGCTACACCTTC. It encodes CSVRQGTNYGYTF.

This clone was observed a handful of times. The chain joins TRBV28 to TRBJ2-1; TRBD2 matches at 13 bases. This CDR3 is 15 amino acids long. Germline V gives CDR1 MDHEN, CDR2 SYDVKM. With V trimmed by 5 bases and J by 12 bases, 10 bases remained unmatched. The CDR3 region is CASSPGTSGIITQFF. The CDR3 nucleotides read TGTGCCAGCAGTCCCGGGACTAGCGGGATAATTACGCAGTTCTTC.

CDR3 loop: CASSFYGEYDTEAFF. The CDR3 coding sequence is TGTGCCAGCAGCTTTTACGGAGAATACGACACTGAAGCTTTCTTT. The chain recombines TRBV5-4 with TRBJ1-1; D ambiguous. CDR1 and CDR2 (germline): SGHNT, YYREEE (reference sequence). V shed 2 bases and J shed 3 bases, with 14 bases lying between them. This CDR3 has 15 amino acids.

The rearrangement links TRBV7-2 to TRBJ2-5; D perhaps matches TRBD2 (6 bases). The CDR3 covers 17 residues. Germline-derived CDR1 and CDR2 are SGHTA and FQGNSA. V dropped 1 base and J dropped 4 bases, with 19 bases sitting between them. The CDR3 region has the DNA TGTGCCAGCAGCTTAGTTGTGCGGGGACGGGGTGGAGAGACCCAGTACTTC. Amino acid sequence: CASSLVVRGRGGETQYF.

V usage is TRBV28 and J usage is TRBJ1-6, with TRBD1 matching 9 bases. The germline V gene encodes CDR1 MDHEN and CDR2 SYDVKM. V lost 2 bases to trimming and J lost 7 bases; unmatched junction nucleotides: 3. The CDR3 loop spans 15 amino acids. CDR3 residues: CASSLRDRVNSPLHF. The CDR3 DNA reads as TGTGCCAGCAGTTTACGGGACAGGGTAAATTCACCCCTCCACTTT.

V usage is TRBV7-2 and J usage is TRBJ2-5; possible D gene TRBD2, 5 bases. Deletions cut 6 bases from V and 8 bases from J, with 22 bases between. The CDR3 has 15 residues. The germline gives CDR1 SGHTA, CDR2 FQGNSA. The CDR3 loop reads CASRMGWPGVQTQYF. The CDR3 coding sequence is TGTGCCAGCAGAATGGGTTGGCCCGGGGTACAAACCCAGTACTTC.

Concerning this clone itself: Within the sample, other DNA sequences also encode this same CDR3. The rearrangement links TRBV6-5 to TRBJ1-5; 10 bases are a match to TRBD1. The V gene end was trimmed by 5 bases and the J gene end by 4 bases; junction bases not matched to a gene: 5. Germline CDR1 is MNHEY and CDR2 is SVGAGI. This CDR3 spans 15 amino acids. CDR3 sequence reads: CASSPDRGGNQPQHF. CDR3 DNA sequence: TGTGCCAGCAGTCCGGACAGGGGGGGGAATCAGCCCCAGCATTTT.

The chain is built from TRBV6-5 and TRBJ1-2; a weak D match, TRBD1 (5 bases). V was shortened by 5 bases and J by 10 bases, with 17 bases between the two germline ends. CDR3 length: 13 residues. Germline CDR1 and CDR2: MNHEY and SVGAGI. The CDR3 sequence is CASSLQGGWDYTF. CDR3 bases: TGTGCCAGCAGTCTTCAGGGAGGCTGGGACTACACCTTC.